This T cell receptor (beta chain) was sequenced during a study of shared clonotypes between healthy human individuals. Regarding the study as a whole: Depth was large, yet rarefaction showed that sorted-subset sequencing was incomplete.

Only a few counts were recorded for this clone. Its antigen is undetermined. Germline V lookup: CDR1 SGHDN, CDR2 FVKESK. The CDR3 runs 14 residues. Trimming took 5 bases from V and 8 from J; bases not matched to a gene: 7. Original handling: Junction-only immunoSEQ data arrived without quality scores, meaning filtering differed. Produced via immunoSEQ multiplex PCR; TCRdb's table is partial and in-frame only. D and trimming come from the DNA, and the V and J calls and clone size come from that table. The sample has some 1.1 million clones, about 80% seen once. Researchers partitioned CD4+ cells into CD45RA+ naive and CD45RA-negative memory subsets.

The receptor was isolated from a man younger than 35 in good health. Some clones in this sample may be carry-over from other donors' samples. Sequences were obtained from memory CD4+ T cells from PBMCs. Subset noted: CD45RA-negative fraction. The chain is built from TRBV14 and TRBJ2-4; 9 nucleotides line up with TRBD1. The CDR3 nucleotides read TGTGCCAGCAGCGGTGGACAGGGGTGGGACATTCAGTACTTC. As protein: CASSGGQGWDIQYF. The whole variable domain, filled in from reference TRBV14 and TRBJ2-4, reads EAGVTQFPSHSVIEKGQTVTLRCDPISGHDNLYWYRRVMGKEIKFLLHFVKESKQDESGMPNNRFLAERTGGTYSTLKVQPAELEDSGVYFCASSGGQGWDIQYFGAGTRLSVL.